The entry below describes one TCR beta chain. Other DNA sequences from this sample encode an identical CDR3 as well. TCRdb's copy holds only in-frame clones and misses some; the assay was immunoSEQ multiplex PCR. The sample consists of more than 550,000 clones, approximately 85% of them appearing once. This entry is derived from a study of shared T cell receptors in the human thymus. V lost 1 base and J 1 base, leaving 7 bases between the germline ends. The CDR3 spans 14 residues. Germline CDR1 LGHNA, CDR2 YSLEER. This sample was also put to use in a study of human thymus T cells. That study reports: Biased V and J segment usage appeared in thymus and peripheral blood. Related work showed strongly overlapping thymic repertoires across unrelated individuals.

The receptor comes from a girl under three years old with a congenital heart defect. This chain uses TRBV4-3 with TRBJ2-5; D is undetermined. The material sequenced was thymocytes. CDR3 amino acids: CASSQGLVQETQYF. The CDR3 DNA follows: TGCGCCAGCAGCCAAGGGCTAGTCCAAGAGACCCAGTACTTC.